These 11 T cell receptor beta chains originate from one sample sequenced in a study of cytomegalovirus exposure and HLA in healthy donors. The PCR used 60 Vbeta and 13 Jbeta primers. Sequenced by immunoSEQ multiplex PCR; TCRdb stores in-frame clones only, minus some. Found here are about 200,000 clones, 80% to 90% of them singletons; the top ten hold about 1.2%. The sequencing sample was made of PBMCs. Every receptor here comes from a man aged 25-45 years in good health and CMV-seronegative.

This chain uses TRBV5-1 with TRBJ2-3, with 10 bases lining up with TRBD2. The CDR3 runs to 15 residues. The J segment lost 1 base and the V segment lost 4 bases, leaving 3 bases of the junction unmatched. Germline V gives CDR1 SGHRS, CDR2 YFSETQ. CDR3 residues: CASSTGTSGTDTQYF. CDR3 in DNA: TGCGCCAGCAGCACCGGGACTAGCGGCACAGATACGCAGTATTTT.

V is TRBV4-3 and J is TRBJ2-5; D ambiguous. With 0 bases removed from V and 4 bases from J, the gap between germline ends came to 12 bases. The CDR3 contains 15 residues. Germline V CDR1 and CDR2: LGHNA, YSLEER. This CDR3 reads CASSQDTFRRETQYF. The CDR3 DNA reads as TGCGCCAGCAGCCAAGATACGTTCAGGCGAGAGACCCAGTACTTC.

J is TRBJ1-1 and V is TRBV4-1, with D unresolved. This CDR3 region has 16 residues. Germline V lookup: CDR1 MGHRA, CDR2 YSYEKL. Trimming left V 0 bases short and J 0 bases short, with 11 bases between. CDR3 DNA sequence: TGCGCCAGCAGCCAAGATAAAGAAACAGTGAACACTGAAGCTTTCTTT. This gives the protein CASSQDKETVNTEAFF.

This chain joins TRBV28 and TRBJ1-5, with D unresolved. Germline V gives CDR1 MDHEN, CDR2 SYDVKM. V gave up 3 bases and J gave up 9 bases, with 12 bases separating them. This CDR3 spans 13 amino acids. The CDR3 DNA reads as TGTGCCAGCAGTTTTGGCATAAGAAGGCCCCAGCATTTT. Protein: CASSFGIRRPQHF.

The chain joins TRBV6-5 to TRBJ1-5; 7 nucleotides agree with TRBD1. The germline V gene encodes CDR1 MNHEY and CDR2 SVGAGI. The CDR3 extends over 14 amino acids. Germline trimming cut 5 bases from V and 3 bases from J; bases unmatched to any gene: 4. CDR3 region: CASSETGLNQPQHF. The DNA of the CDR3 is TGTGCCAGCAGTGAGACAGGGCTCAATCAGCCCCAGCATTTT.

The rearrangement joins TRBV4-3 to TRBJ1-4, with 7 bases lining up with TRBD1. The CDR3 runs to 13 residues. Trimming removed 11 bases from V and 8 bases from J; junction bases left unmatched: 11. CDR1 is LGHNA, CDR2 YSLEER, per germline. As DNA, the CDR3 is TGCGCCGCCCTCAGGGGGATCAGAGAAAAACTGTTTTTT. It codes for CAALRGIREKLFF.

CDR3 residues: CASSSGGGTDTQYF. CDR3 in DNA: TGTGCCAGCAGTTCTGGGGGGGGCACAGATACGCAGTATTTT. This chain links TRBV6-5 with TRBJ2-3; 7 nucleotides match TRBD2. In germline, CDR1 is MNHEY, CDR2 SVGAGI. J lost 1 base, V lost 4 bases, and 2 bases had no gene match. CDR3 length: 14 amino acids.

The CDR3 region is CATSREAGPLSGANVLTF. As DNA, the CDR3 is TGTGCCACCAGCAGAGAGGCGGGTCCCCTCTCTGGGGCCAACGTCCTGACTTTC. This sequence joins TRBV15 and TRBJ2-6, with D perhaps TRBD2 (5 bases). This CDR3 contains 18 residues. V was shortened by 0 bases and J by 0 bases, with 12 bases between the two germline ends. CDR1 and CDR2 from the germline V gene are LNHNV and YYDKDF (reference sequence).

The J gene is TRBJ2-1, the V gene TRBV5-4, with 12 bases aligning to TRBD2. V lost 4 bases to trimming and J lost 4 bases; unmatched junction nucleotides: 6. Germline V gives CDR1 SGHNT, CDR2 YYREEE (reference sequence). The CDR3 consists of 16 residues. DNA of the CDR3: TGTGCCAGCAGCCAACGGACTAGCGGGGTGTACAATGAGCAGTTCTTC. The encoded protein is CASSQRTSGVYNEQFF. The whole variable domain, remainder taken from reference TRBV5-4 and TRBJ2-1, is ETGVTQSPTHLIKTRGQQVTLRCSSQSGHNTVSWYQQALGQGPQFIFQYYREEENGRGNFPPRFSGLQFPNYSSELNVNALELDDSALYLCASSQRTSGVYNEQFFGPGTRLTVL.

CDR3 residues: CASSRGPTGVVQPQHF. CDR3 nucleotides: TGTGCCAGCTCCCGCGGGCCTACAGGGGTGGTTCAGCCCCAGCATTTT. V is TRBV18 and J is TRBJ1-5; 7 bases align to TRBD1. V shed 6 bases and J 6 bases; nucleotides not matched to a gene: 14. CDR1 KGHSH and CDR2 LQKENI come from the germline V gene. The CDR3 sequence is 16 residues long.

The CDR3 loop reads CASSLTGYNEQFF. In DNA form, the CDR3 reads TGTGCCAGCAGTTTGACAGGGTACAATGAGCAGTTCTTC. The V call is TRBV27, the J call TRBJ2-1, with TRBD1 matching 7 bases. This CDR3 spans 13 amino acids. V lost 3 bases to trimming and J lost 4 bases; unmatched junction nucleotides: 0. The germline V gene encodes CDR1 MNHEY and CDR2 SMNVEV (reference sequence).